These T cell receptor beta chains were read from a single sample in a study of T cell changes during pregnancy in multiple sclerosis. Sequenced by immunoSEQ multiplex PCR; TCRdb stores in-frame clones only, minus some. The sample shows about 86,000 clones, roughly 90% of them seen only once. This specimen was peripheral blood, taken in the first trimester of pregnancy. The receptors were sampled from a female donor in good health, enrolled as a control in a pregnancy study. Each CDR3 is given with its conserved first and last residue. A D gene is named only where the DNA matches it firmly. Where a row states a size, it is once, few, many or the class of an expanded clone; other rows omit it.

j_call clone_size v_call d_call cdr3_nt cdr3_aa
TRBJ1-5 once TRBV6-5 . TGTGCCAGCAGCCTAGCGGGAACGGGCCAGCCCCAGCATTTT CASSLAGTGQPQHF
TRBJ2-7 . TRBV5-1 . TGCGCCAGCAGAGAGAAAGACGAGCAGTACTTC CASREKDEQYF
TRBJ2-1 . TRBV4-3 . TGCGCCAGCAGCCAAGATCGGGTTGGTCTAGGCCCCTACAATGAGCAGTTCTTC CASSQDRVGLGPYNEQFF
TRBJ2-5 . TRBV18 TRBD1 TGTGCCAGCTACAGGGGGGAGTCAGAGACCCAGTACTTC CASYRGESETQYF
TRBJ2-2 . TRBV9 . TGTGCCAGCAGCGTAGAGGGGGGGGGCGACACCGGGGAGCTGTTTTTT CASSVEGGGDTGELFF
TRBJ2-1 . TRBV5-4 TRBD2 TGTGCCAGCAGCTCCGGGACTAGCGGGTCCTACAATGAGCAGTTCTTC CASSSGTSGSYNEQFF
TRBJ1-1 . TRBV19 . TGTGCCAGTAGTATTGGGCAGGGAAGGATGACTGAAGCTTTCTTT CASSIGQGRMTEAFF
TRBJ2-6 once TRBV7-6 . TGTGCCAGCAGCTTAGCGGGGGGCTCTGGGGCCAACGTCCTGACTTTC CASSLAGGSGANVLTF
TRBJ2-3 . TRBV5-8 . TGTGCCAGCAGCCTGGAGGGGGGGCCCACAGATACGCAGTATTTT CASSLEGGPTDTQYF
TRBJ2-7 . TRBV2 . TGTGCCAGCGGTTTGTCTAATCTTAGCGAGCAGTACTTC CASGLSNLSEQYF
TRBJ1-1 . TRBV14 . TGTGCCAGCAGCCCCCAAAAATCTGAGGCTTTCTTT CASSPQKSEAFF
TRBJ2-1 . TRBV9 . TGTGCCAGCAGCGTGGGCAGGGCAGGGAATGAGCAGTTCTTC CASSVGRAGNEQFF
TRBJ1-3 . TRBV4-2 . TGTGCCAGCAGCCAAGATGGAGGGGCCTCTGGAAACACCATATATTTT CASSQDGGASGNTIYF
TRBJ2-7 . TRBV15 . TGTGCCACCAGCAGAGATCGGGGGATCTCTGACGAGCAGTACTTC CATSRDRGISDEQYF
TRBJ1-2 . TRBV4-2 . TGTGCCAGCAGCCAAGATCAGACAGGCCAATATGGCTACACCTTC CASSQDQTGQYGYTF
TRBJ2-1 once TRBV4-2 TRBD1 TGTGCCAGCAGCCACAAAGGCGGACAGGGGGGTGAGCAGTTCTTC CASSHKGGQGGEQFF
TRBJ1-2 . TRBV5-5 . TGTGCCAGCAGCTTTCCGGGGTCTGGCGGCTACACCTTC CASSFPGSGGYTF
TRBJ1-2 . TRBV27 TRBD1 TGTGCCAGCAGTCCCGGACAGGGCTATGGCTACACCTTC CASSPGQGYGYTF
TRBJ2-2 . TRBV19 . TGTGCCAGCCAACCGAGACCCGGGACTTCGAACACCGGGGAGCTGTTTTTT CASQPRPGTSNTGELFF
TRBJ1-3 . TRBV7-9 TRBD1 TGTGCCAGCAGCTCCATTCCGGGACAGGGACCCCCCATATATTTT CASSSIPGQGPPIYF
TRBJ1-1 . TRBV6-4 . TGTGCCAGCAGTGACGGGGGGGGGAACGAAGCTTTCTTT CASSDGGGNEAFF
TRBJ1-3 . TRBV4-3 TRBD1 TGCGCCAGCAGCCAAGAGGGGTCGTGGACAGGGACCTCTGGAAACACCATATATTTT CASSQEGSWTGTSGNTIYF
TRBJ1-1 . TRBV10-3 . TGTGCCATCAGTGAGTCAGGGGTTCCTTTGAACACTGAAGCTTTCTTT CAISESGVPLNTEAFF
TRBJ1-2 . TRBV7-9 . TGTGCCAGCGCCGTCCGAACGAGCTATGGCTACACCTTC CASAVRTSYGYTF
TRBJ2-1 . TRBV19 . TGTGCCAGTAGGGGGGGTGTTGAGCAGTTCTTC CASRGGVEQFF
TRBJ1-1 few TRBV7-9 . TGTGCCAGCAGCCTTACGGGGTCCGTGGCTGAAGCTTTCTTT CASSLTGSVAEAFF
TRBJ2-1 . TRBV28 TRBD1 TGTGCCAGCAGTCCCGCGGACAGGGTTTCCTACAATGAGCAGTTCTTC CASSPADRVSYNEQFF
TRBJ1-2 . TRBV6-1 . TGTGCCAGCAGTGAAGAACAGAACTATGGCTACACCTTC CASSEEQNYGYTF
TRBJ2-4 . TRBV7-2 . TGTGCCAGCAGCCTCAGGGGGGACAGCAAAAACATTCAGTACTTC CASSLRGDSKNIQYF
TRBJ2-3 . TRBV6-5 . TGTGCCAGCAGTTATTCGTGGGGGGGCAGCACAGATACGCAGTATTTT CASSYSWGGSTDTQYF
TRBJ2-1 . TRBV30 TRBD2 TGTGCCTGGAGGGTTAGCGGGGGGGCAAGAGAGCAGTTCTTC CAWRVSGGAREQFF
TRBJ2-1 . TRBV7-9 TRBD1 TGTGCCGCAGGGACAGGGGGTTACAATGAGCAGTTCTTC CAAGTGGYNEQFF
TRBJ2-7 . TRBV5-8 . TGTGCCAGCAGCTACGGGACACCCGCCTACGAGCAGTACTTC CASSYGTPAYEQYF
TRBJ1-3 . TRBV27 TRBD1 TGTGCCAGCAGGTTGACAGGGGGCGAGGGAAACACCATATATTTT CASRLTGGEGNTIYF
TRBJ1-4 once TRBV6-5 TRBD1 TGTGCCAGCAGTTACGGACAGGGTGGTCGCAATGAAAAACTGTTTTTT CASSYGQGGRNEKLFF
TRBJ2-5 . TRBV2 . TGTGCCAGCACCGAGGCAGAGACCCAGTACTTC CASTEAETQYF
TRBJ2-7 . TRBV4-2 . TGTGCCAGCAGCCAACGAGACGAGCAGTACTTC CASSQRDEQYF
TRBJ2-7 . TRBV7-3 TRBD1 TGTGCCTCAGCCCGGGGACAGGGGGCACACGAGCAGTACTTC CASARGQGAHEQYF
TRBJ2-1 . TRBV4-3 TRBD2 TGCGCCAGCAGCCAAGTAAATCGGGGGGGAACCTACAATGAGCAGTTCTTC CASSQVNRGGTYNEQFF
TRBJ1-2 once TRBV2 . TGTGCCAGCAGGGGATCTGTCTCGGGGTATGGCTACACCTTC CASRGSVSGYGYTF
TRBJ2-5 . TRBV20-1 . TGCAGTGCTTTAGCGGCGATAACCCAGTACTTC CSALAAITQYF
TRBJ2-3 once TRBV7-9 TRBD2 TGTGCCAGCAGCAGGCCAAAAAGCGGGGGAGACACAGATACGCAGTATTTT CASSRPKSGGDTDTQYF
TRBJ2-7 . TRBV21-1 . TGTGCCAGCAGCAACTCTGGGGACAGCTACGAGCAGTACTTC CASSNSGDSYEQYF
TRBJ2-7 . TRBV6-6 . TGTGCCAGCAGCCGGGACTCATCCTCCTACGAGCAGTACTTC CASSRDSSSYEQYF
TRBJ2-1 . TRBV7-2 TRBD2 TGTGCCAGCAGCCCCCCCGGCGGGAGGAAAGGGGAGCATGAGCAGTTCTTC CASSPPGGRKGEHEQFF
TRBJ2-2 . TRBV9 . TGTGCCAGCAGCGTATCCAGTCCCATACCCGGGGAGCTGTTTTTT CASSVSSPIPGELFF
TRBJ1-4 . TRBV4-2 . TGTGCCAGCAGCCAAGAACAGGGTACCAATGAAAAACTGTTTTTT CASSQEQGTNEKLFF
TRBJ1-1 . TRBV7-9 TRBD1 TGTGCCAGCAGCCGCGACGGCCCGGGACAGGGGGCAGGTACTGAAGCTTTCTTT CASSRDGPGQGAGTEAFF
TRBJ1-1 . TRBV27 . TGTGCCAGCTGCCCAAGAGAGGGGGGGAGCGAAGCTTTCTTT CASCPREGGSEAFF
TRBJ2-5 . TRBV5-4 . TGTGCCAGCAGCTCCGGTGGAAGACTAGGCGGAGAGACCCAGTACTTC CASSSGGRLGGETQYF
TRBJ1-1 . TRBV19 . TGTGCCGCCCCGGGAGCTTTCTTT CAAPGAFF
TRBJ2-5 . TRBV2 TRBD2 TGTGCCAGCACCCCACGACTAGCCCCCGAGACCCAGTACTTC CASTPRLAPETQYF
TRBJ1-4 . TRBV6-5 . TGTGCCAGCAGCTTCACAGGGTTAGGGGAAAAACTGTTTTTT CASSFTGLGEKLFF
TRBJ2-7 . TRBV27 . TGTGCCAGCAGTGTCCGGGGCGAGCAGTACTTC CASSVRGEQYF
TRBJ1-6 once TRBV4-3 . TGCGCCAGCAGCCAAGGTTATCCGTATTCACCCCTCCACTTT CASSQGYPYSPLHF
TRBJ1-2 . TRBV9 . TGTGCCAGCAGCGTATGGGAGAGGGGGAATGGCTACACCTTC CASSVWERGNGYTF
TRBJ2-1 . TRBV13 TRBD1 TGTGCCAGCAGCTTTGGGACAGGGGTTAACAATGAGCAGTTCTTC CASSFGTGVNNEQFF
TRBJ2-5 . TRBV18 . TGTGCCAGCTCACCTTGGGCCCCCACCGCAAGGGGGGAGACCCAGTACTTC CASSPWAPTARGETQYF
TRBJ2-2 few TRBV27 . TGTGCCAGCAGTTTATCAACAGCTGCGAACACCGGGGAGCTGTTTTTT CASSLSTAANTGELFF
TRBJ1-5 . TRBV6-1 . TGTGCCAGCAGTGCCCCGAGAAGTAGCAATCAGCCCCAGCATTTT CASSAPRSSNQPQHF